The sequence of this TCR beta chain was determined in a study of siplizumab effects on memory and regulatory T cells. Points on this clone: What it recognizes is unknown.

Study-level findings and limits: Alloreactive CD4+ clones that could be mapped were on average 68.8% Treg-derived with siplizumab, against around 27% in controls.

Repertoires were generated with immunoSEQ multiplex PCR, while TCRdb's copy carries only in-frame clones and drops some. This sample has tens of thousands of clones, with approximately 95% found just once. The TCR was taken from a human donor in good health. Sequencing used non-Treg CD4+ T cells sorted from blood.

CDR3 DNA: TGCGCCAGCGGCAGGGGCTCTGGGGCCAACGTCCTGACTTTC. Translation gives CASGRGSGANVLTF. The chain carries TRBV4-1 and TRBJ2-6; the D gene is possibly TRBD1 (6 bases). CDR3 length equals 14 residues. Germline V gives CDR1 MGHRA, CDR2 YSYEKL. The V end lost 8 bases, the J end lost 0 bases, and 8 bases lay between the germline ends.